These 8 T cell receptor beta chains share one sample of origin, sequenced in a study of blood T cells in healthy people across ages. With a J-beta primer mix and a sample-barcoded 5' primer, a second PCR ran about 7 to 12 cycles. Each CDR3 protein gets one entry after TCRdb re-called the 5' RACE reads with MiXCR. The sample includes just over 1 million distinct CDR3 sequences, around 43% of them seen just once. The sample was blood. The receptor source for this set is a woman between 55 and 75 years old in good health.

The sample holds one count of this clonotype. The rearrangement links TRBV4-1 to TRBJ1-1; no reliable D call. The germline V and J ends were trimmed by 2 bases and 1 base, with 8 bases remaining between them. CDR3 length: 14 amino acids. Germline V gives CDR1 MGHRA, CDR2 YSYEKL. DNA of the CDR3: TGCGCCAGCAGCCAATTAACTCAGAACACTGAAGCTTTCTTT. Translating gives CASSQLTQNTEAFF.

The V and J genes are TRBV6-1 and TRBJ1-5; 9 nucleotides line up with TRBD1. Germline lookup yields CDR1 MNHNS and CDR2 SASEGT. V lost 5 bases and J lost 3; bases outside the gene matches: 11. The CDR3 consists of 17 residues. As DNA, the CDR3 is TGTGCCAGCAGTAGAACAGGGGGCCGGAATTCCAATCAGCCCCAGCATTTT. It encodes CASSRTGGRNSNQPQHF.

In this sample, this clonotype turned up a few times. CDR3 amino acids: CATSRRLGGQETQYF. CDR3 bases: TGTGCCACCAGCAGGCGGTTGGGGGGCCAAGAGACCCAGTACTTC. The chain combines TRBV15 with TRBJ2-5; weak D call: TRBD2 (6 bases). Germline CDR1 reads LNHNV; CDR2 reads YYDKDF (reference sequence). This CDR3 is built from 15 residues. The V end lost 3 bases, the J end lost 1 base, and 12 bases lay between the germline ends.

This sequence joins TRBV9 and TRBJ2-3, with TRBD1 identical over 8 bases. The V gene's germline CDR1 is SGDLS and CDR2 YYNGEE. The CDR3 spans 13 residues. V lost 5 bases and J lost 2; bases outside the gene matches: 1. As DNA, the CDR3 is TGTGCCAGCAGGGACAGGGTCACAGATACGCAGTATTTT. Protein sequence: CASRDRVTDTQYF.

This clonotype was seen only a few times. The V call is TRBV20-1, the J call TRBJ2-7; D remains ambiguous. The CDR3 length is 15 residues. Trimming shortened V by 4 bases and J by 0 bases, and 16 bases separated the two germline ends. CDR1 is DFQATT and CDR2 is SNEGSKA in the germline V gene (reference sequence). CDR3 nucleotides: TGCAGTGCTAACGGTGCAGGCGTCAGCTCCTACGAGCAGTACTTC. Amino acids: CSANGAGVSSYEQYF.

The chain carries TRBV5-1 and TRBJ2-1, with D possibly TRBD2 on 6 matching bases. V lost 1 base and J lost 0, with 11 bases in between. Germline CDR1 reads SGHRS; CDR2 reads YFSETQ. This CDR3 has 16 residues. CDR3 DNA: TGCGCCAGCAGCTTGATAGCGGCCGTCTCCTACAATGAGCAGTTCTTC. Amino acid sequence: CASSLIAAVSYNEQFF.

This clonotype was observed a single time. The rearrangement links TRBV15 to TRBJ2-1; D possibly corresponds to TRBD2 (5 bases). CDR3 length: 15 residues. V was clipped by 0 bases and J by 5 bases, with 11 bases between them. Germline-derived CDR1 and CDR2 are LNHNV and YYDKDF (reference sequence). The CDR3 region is CATSRDSLVDNEQFF. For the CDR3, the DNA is TGTGCCACCAGCAGAGATTCACTAGTGGACAATGAGCAGTTCTTC.

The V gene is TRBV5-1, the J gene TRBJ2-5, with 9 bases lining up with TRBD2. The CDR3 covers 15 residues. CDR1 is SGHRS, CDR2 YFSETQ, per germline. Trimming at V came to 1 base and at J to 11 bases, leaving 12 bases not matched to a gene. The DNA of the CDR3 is TGCGCCAGCAGCTTGAAGACTAGCGGTTCCGATACGCAGTACTTC. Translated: CASSLKTSGSDTQYF.